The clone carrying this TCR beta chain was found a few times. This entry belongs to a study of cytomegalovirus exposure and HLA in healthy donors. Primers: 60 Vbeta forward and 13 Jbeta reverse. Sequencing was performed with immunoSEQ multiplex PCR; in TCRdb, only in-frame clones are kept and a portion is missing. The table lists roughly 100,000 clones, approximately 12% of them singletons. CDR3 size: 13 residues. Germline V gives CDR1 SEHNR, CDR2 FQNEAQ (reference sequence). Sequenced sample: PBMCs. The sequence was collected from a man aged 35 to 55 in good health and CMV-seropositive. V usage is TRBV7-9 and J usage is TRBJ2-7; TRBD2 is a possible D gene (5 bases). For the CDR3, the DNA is TGTGCTACCCTAGCAGGAGACTCCTACGAGCAGTACTTC. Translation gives CATLAGDSYEQYF.